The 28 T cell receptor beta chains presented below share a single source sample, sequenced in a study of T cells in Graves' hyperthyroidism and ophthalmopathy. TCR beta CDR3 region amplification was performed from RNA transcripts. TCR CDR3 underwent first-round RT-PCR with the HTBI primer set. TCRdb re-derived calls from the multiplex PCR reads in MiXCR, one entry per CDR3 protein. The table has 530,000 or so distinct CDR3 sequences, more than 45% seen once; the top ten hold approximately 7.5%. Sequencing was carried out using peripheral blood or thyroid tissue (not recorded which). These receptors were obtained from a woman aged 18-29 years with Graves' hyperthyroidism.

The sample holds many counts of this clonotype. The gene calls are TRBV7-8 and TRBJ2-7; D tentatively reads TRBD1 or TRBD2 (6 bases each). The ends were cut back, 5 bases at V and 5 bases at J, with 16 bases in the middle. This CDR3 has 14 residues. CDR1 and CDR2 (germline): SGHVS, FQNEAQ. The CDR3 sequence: CASSPFRGLDEQYF. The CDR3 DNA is TGTGCCAGCAGCCCTTTTCGGGGGCTAGACGAGCAGTACTTC.

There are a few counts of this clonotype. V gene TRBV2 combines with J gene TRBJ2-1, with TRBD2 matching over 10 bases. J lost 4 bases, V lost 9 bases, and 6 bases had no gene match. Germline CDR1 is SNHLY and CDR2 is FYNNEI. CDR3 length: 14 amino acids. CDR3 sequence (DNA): TGTGCCAGTTCGCCTAGCGGGAGTTACAATGAGCAGTTCTTC. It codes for CASSPSGSYNEQFF.

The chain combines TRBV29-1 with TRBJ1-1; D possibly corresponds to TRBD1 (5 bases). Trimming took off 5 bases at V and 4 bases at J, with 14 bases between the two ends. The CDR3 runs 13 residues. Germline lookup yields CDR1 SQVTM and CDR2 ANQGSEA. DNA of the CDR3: TGCAGCGTTACGGGGACGAGTATCACTGAAGCTTTCTTT. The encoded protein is CSVTGTSITEAFF. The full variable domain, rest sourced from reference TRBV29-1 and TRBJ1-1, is SAVISQKPSRDICQRGTSLTIQCQVDSQVTMMFWYRQQPGQSLTLIATANQGSEATYESGFVIDKFPISRPNLTFSTLTVSNMSPEDSSIYLCSVTGTSITEAFFGQGTRLTVV.

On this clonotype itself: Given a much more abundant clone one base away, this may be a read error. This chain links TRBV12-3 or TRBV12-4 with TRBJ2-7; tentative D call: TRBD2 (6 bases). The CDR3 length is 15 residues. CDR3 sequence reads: CASSLKTGVGYERYF. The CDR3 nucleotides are TGTGCCAGCAGTTTAAAAACGGGAGTGGGGTACGAGCGGTACTTC.

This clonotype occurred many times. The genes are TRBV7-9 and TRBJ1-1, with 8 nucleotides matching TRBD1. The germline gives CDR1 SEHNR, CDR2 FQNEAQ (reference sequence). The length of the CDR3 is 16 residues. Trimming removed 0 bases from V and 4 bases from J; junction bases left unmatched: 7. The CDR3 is CASSLAPGQGITEAFF. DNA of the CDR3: TGTGCCAGCAGCTTAGCCCCCGGACAGGGTATCACTGAAGCTTTCTTT.

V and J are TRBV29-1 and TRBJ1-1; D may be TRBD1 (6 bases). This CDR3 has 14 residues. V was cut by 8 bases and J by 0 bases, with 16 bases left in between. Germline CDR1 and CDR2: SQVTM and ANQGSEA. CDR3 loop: CSLGETGLNTEAFF. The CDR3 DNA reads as TGCAGCTTGGGAGAGACAGGCCTGAACACTGAAGCTTTCTTT.

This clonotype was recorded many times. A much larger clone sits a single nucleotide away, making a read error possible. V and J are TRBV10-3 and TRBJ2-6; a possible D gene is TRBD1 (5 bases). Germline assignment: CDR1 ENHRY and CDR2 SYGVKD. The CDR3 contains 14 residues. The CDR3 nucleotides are TGTGCCATCAGTGTAGGGGCTGGGGCCAACGCCCTGACTTTC. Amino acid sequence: CAISVGAGANALTF.

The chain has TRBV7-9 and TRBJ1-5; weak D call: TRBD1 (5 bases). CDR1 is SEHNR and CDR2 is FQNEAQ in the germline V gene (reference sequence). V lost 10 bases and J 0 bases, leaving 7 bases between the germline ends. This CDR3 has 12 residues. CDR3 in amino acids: CATGNSNQPQHF. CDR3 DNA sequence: TGTGCCACAGGGAATAGCAATCAGCCCCAGCATTTT.

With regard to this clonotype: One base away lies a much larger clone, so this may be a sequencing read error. CDR3 loop: CASRETEMPGEAQYF. The CDR3 DNA sequence: TGTGCCAGCAGAGAAACAGAGATGCCTGGGGAGGCCCAGTACTTC. This sequence joins TRBV11-2 and TRBJ2-5, with a tentative D call TRBD2 (6 bases). The CDR3 runs to 15 residues. The germline gives CDR1 SGHAT, CDR2 FQNNGV. V dropped 6 bases and J dropped 9 bases, with 23 bases sitting between them.

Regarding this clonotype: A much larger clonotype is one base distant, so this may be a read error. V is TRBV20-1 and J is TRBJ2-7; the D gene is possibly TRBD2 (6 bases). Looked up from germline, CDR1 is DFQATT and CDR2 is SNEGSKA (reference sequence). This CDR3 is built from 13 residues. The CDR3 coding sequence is TGCGGTGCTAGACGGCGGGACCTCTACGAGCAGTACTTC. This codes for CGARRRDLYEQYF.

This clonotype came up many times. The CDR3: CSAATGPEAFF. The DNA for the CDR3 is TGCAGTGCTGCCACAGGTCCTGAAGCTTTCTTT. The rearrangement links TRBV20-1 to TRBJ1-1; tentatively, D is TRBD1 (5 bases). This CDR3 region has 11 residues. Trimming took off 5 bases at V and 6 bases at J, with 10 bases between the two ends. CDR1 and CDR2 (germline): DFQATT, SNEGSKA (reference sequence).

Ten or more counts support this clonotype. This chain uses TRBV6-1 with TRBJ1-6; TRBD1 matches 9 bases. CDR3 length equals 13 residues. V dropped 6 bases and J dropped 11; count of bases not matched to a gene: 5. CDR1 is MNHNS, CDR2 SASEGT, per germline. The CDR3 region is CASRGTGLAPLHF. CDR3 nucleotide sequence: TGTGCCAGCAGGGGGACAGGGCTTGCACCCCTCCACTTT.

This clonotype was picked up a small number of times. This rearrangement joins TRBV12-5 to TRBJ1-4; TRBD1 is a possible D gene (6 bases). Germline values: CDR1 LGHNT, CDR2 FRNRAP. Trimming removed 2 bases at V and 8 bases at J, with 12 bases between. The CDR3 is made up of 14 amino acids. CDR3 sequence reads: CASGLYLGGEKLFF. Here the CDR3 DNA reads TGTGCTAGTGGTTTGTACCTCGGGGGCGAAAAACTGTTTTTT. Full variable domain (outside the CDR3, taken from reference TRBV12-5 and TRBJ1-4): DARVTQTPRHKVTEMGQEVTMRCQPILGHNTVFWYRQTMMQGLELLAYFRNRAPLDDSGMPKDRFSAEMPDATLATLKIQPSEPRDSAVYFCASGLYLGGEKLFFGSGTQLSVL.

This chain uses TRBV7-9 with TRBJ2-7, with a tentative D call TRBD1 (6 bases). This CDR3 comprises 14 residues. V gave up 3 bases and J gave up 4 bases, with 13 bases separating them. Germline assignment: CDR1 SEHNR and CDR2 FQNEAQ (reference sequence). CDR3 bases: TGTGCCAGCAGCTTTCTGACAGGACAATACGAGCAGTACTTC. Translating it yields CASSFLTGQYEQYF.

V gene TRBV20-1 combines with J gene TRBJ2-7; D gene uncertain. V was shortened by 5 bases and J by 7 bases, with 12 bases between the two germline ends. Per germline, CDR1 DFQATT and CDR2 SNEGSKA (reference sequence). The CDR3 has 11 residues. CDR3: CSASTRSEQYF. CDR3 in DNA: TGCAGTGCTTCGACCCGTAGTGAGCAGTACTTC.

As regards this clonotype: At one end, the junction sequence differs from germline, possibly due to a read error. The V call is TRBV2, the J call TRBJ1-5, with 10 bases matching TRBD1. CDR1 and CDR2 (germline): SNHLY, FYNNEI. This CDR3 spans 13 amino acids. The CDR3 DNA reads TGTGCCGGCAGTGGACAGGGGGGTCAGCCCCAGCATTTT. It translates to CAGSGQGGQPQHF.

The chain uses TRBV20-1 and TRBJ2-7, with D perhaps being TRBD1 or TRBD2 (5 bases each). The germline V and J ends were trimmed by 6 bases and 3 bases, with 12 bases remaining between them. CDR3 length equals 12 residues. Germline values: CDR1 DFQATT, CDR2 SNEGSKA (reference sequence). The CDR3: CSAIRDGYEQYF. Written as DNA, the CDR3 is TGCAGTGCAATCCGGGACGGCTACGAGCAGTACTTC.

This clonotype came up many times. The CDR3 is CASSLPSAGHQPQHF. CDR3 nucleotides: TGCGCCAGCAGCCTCCCCAGCGCGGGTCATCAGCCCCAGCATTTT. J is TRBJ1-5 and V is TRBV4-1; D is undetermined. Germline values: CDR1 MGHRA, CDR2 YSYEKL. This CDR3 is built from 15 residues. V lost 4 bases to trimming and J lost 5 bases, with 15 bases between them.

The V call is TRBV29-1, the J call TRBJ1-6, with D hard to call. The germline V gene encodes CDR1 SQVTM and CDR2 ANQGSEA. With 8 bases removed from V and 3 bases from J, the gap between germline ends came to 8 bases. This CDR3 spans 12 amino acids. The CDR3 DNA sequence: TGCAGCTTGGCAGACTATAATTCACCCCTCCACTTT. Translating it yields CSLADYNSPLHF.

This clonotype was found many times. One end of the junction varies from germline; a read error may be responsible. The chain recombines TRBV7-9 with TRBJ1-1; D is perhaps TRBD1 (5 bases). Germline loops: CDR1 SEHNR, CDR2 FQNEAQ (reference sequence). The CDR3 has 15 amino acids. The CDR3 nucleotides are TGCGCCAGCAGCTTGGCGGGACGGTTGAACACTGAAGCTTTCTTT. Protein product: CASSLAGRLNTEAFF.

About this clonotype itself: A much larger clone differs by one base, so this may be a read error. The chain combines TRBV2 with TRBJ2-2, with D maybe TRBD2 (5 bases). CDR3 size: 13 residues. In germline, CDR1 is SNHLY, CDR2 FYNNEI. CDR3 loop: CASSELNTGELSF. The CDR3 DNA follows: TGTGCCAGCAGTGAGTTGAACACCGGGGAGCTGTCTTTT.

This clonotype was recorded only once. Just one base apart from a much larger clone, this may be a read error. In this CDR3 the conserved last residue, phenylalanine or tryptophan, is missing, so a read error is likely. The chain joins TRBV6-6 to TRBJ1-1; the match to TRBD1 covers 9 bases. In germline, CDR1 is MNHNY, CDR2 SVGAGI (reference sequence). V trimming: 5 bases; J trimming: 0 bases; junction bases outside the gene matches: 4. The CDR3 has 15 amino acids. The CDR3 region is CASSTQGAVNTEAFL. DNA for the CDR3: TGTGCCAGCAGTACACAGGGGGCGGTGAACACTGAAGCTTTCCTT.

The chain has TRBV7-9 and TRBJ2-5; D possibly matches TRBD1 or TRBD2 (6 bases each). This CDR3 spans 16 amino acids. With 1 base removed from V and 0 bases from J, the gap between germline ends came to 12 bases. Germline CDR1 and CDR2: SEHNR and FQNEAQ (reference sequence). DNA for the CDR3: TGTGCCAGCAGCTTAGGGGGGGCGGAGAACCAAGAGACCCAGTACTTC. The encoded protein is CASSLGGAENQETQYF.

The CDR3 loop is CASSENYGYTEAFF. The CDR3 DNA is TGTGCCAGCAGTGAAAACTATGGCTACACTGAAGCTTTCTTT. The V gene is TRBV2, the J gene TRBJ1-1; the D is unclear. Trimming pared 2 bases from V and 3 bases from J, leaving 10 bases between. The CDR3 sequence is 14 residues long. The germline V gene encodes CDR1 SNHLY and CDR2 FYNNEI.

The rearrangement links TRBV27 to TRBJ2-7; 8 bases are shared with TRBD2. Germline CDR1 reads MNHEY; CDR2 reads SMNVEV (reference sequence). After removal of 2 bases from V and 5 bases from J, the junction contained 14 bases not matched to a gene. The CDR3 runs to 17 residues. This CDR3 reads CASSLTRRAGGFDEQYF. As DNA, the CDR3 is TGTGCCAGCAGTTTAACACGTAGGGCGGGAGGTTTCGACGAGCAGTACTTC.

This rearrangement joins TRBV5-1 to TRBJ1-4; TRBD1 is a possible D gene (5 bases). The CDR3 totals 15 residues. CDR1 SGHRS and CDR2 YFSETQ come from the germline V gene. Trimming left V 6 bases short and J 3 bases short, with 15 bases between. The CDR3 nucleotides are TGCGCCAGCACCAACGGGGGTTCCCCTAATGAAAAACTGTTTTTT. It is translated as CASTNGGSPNEKLFF.

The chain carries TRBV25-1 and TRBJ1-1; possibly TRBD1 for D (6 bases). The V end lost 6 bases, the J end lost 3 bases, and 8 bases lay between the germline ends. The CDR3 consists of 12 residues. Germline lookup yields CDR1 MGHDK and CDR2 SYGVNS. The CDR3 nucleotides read TGTGCCAGCAGGACAGGCCACACTGAAGCTTTCTTT. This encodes CASRTGHTEAFF.

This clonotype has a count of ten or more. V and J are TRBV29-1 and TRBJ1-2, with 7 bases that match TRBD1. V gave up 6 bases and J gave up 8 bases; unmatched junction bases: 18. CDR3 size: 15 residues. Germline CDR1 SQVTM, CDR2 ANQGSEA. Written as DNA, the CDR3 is TGCAGCGTAGACCTAAAGACAGGGAGTCGTTGGGGCTACACCTTC. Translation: CSVDLKTGSRWGYTF. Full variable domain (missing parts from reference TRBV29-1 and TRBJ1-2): SAVISQKPSRDICQRGTSLTIQCQVDSQVTMMFWYRQQPGQSLTLIATANQGSEATYESGFVIDKFPISRPNLTFSTLTVSNMSPEDSSIYLCSVDLKTGSRWGYTFGSGTRLTVV.